This is a list of T cell receptor beta chains from one sample in a study of lung T cells in sarcoidosis with Löfgren's syndrome. Each CDR3 protein is one row after TCRdb ran MiXCR on the reads. The table includes about 2,300 distinct CDR3 sequences, approximately 19% detected once. The material sequenced was CD4+ T cells from bronchoalveolar lavage. The receptors here all came from a human donor with sarcoidosis (Löfgren's syndrome or another form), or a control subject (not recorded which). The CDR3 runs from the conserved cysteine through the conserved F or W. The D gene is left open where the match is weak. Clone size is given for some rows only: seen once, a few or many times, or a class if the clone is expanded.

>TRBV19|NA|TRBJ1-5|NA
CATSNSAREQLQHF
TGTGCCACCAGCAATTCCGCTCGGGAGCAGCTCCAGCATTTT
>TRBV28|TRBD2|TRBJ2-1|medium-sized
CASSRAGSGVYNEQFF
TGTGCCAGCAGTAGGGCGGGTAGCGGGGTTTACAATGAGCAGTTCTTC
>TRBV12-3/TRBV12-4|NA|TRBJ1-1|medium-sized
CASSLQSMNTEAFF
TGTGCCAGCAGTTTACAGTCCATGAACACTGAAGCTTTCTTT
>TRBV3-1|NA|TRBJ2-1|medium-sized
CASSQTRSNEQFF
TGTGCCAGCAGCCAGACTAGGTCGAATGAGCAGTTCTTC
>TRBV5-5|TRBD1|TRBJ1-1|few
CASSLEDRGRTEAFF
TGTGCCAGCAGCCTTGAGGACAGGGGGCGAACTGAAGCTTTCTTT
>TRBV20-1|NA|TRBJ2-4|medium-sized
CSAREVGRDIQYF
TGCAGTGCTAGAGAGGTAGGACGGGACATTCAGTACTTC
>TRBV10-3|NA|TRBJ1-1|medium-sized
CAISETGNTEAFF
TGTGCCATCAGTGAAACAGGGAACACTGAAGCTTTCTTT
>TRBV10-3|NA|TRBJ2-3|medium-sized
CATGTSTDTQYF
TGTGCCACCGGAACTAGCACAGATACGCAGTATTTT
>TRBV19|NA|TRBJ1-4|medium-sized
CASSIRPWDTNEKLFF
TGTGCCAGTAGTATTCGGCCCTGGGATACTAATGAAAAACTGTTTTTT
>TRBV11-2|NA|TRBJ1-1|NA
CASSSQRGNEDFF
TGTGCCAGCAGCTCCCAAAGGGGGAATGAAGATTTCTTT
>TRBV4-2|NA|TRBJ2-7|large
CASSQDRLSYEQYF
TGTGCCAGCAGCCAAGATCGGCTATCCTACGAGCAGTACTTC
>TRBV5-1|NA|TRBJ2-3|few
CASSLPHSGTDTQYF
TGCGCCAGCAGCTTGCCCCATTCCGGCACAGATACGCAGTATTTT
>TRBV6-1|NA|TRBJ2-3|many
CAGARGPPNTDTQYF
TGTGCCGGCGCTCGGGGGCCGCCGAACACAGATACGCAGTATTTT
>TRBV12-3/TRBV12-4|NA|TRBJ2-2|many
CASAGDSGELFF
TGTGCCAGCGCAGGAGATTCCGGGGAGCTGTTTTTT
>TRBV6-1|TRBD1|TRBJ1-1|medium-sized
CASSPRQGRARTEAFF
TGTGCCAGCAGCCCCCGACAGGGGAGGGCCCGCACTGAAGCTTTCTTT
>TRBV10-3|NA|TRBJ1-1|medium-sized
CAISETDLNTEAFF
TGTGCCATCAGTGAGACCGACCTGAACACTGAAGCTTTCTTT
>TRBV6-1|TRBD1|TRBJ1-3|medium-sized
CASSPFQGAGGNTIYF
TGTGCCAGCAGTCCTTTCCAGGGGGCGGGAGGAAACACCATATATTTT
>TRBV18|NA|TRBJ1-5|NA
CASSPLNTDTQHF
TGTGCCAGCTCACCGCTGAACACAGATACGCAGCATTTT
>TRBV7-2|TRBD2|TRBJ2-1|few
CASSFPSSGRDYNEQFF
TGTGCCAGCAGCTTCCCCTCTAGCGGGAGAGATTACAATGAGCAGTTCTTC
>TRBV7-9|TRBD1|TRBJ1-2|many
CASSSDRGSNYGYTF
TGTGCCAGCAGCTCTGACAGGGGATCTAACTATGGCTACACCTTC